A selection of T cell receptor beta chains follows, all from one sample in a study of blood T cells in healthy people across ages. TCRdb re-called the 5' RACE reads with MiXCR, one entry per CDR3 protein. The sample consists of 1.5 million to 2 million distinct CDR3 sequences, 28% of them appearing once. Sample: blood. Receptors were obtained from a woman aged 25-40 years in good health. Each CDR3 is given with its conserved first and last residue. The D gene is left open where the match is weak. Expanded clones get a size class; other rows say once, few or many, or leave the size out.

V	J	D	size	DNA	CDR3
TRBV11-2	TRBJ1-2	.	few	TGTGCCAGCAGCCCCACCTCGGTTGCTGGCTACACCTTC	CASSPTSVAGYTF
TRBV20-1	TRBJ1-2	.	.	TGCAGTGTCACCGGCGGAGTTATCTATGGCTACACCTTC	CSVTGGVIYGYTF
TRBV20-1	TRBJ2-7	.	many	TGCAGTGCCAGCTCATCCGGAGGGTCCCGCTACGAGCAGTACTTC	CSASSSGGSRYEQYF
TRBV2	TRBJ2-3	.	.	TGTGCCAGCAGTGAATCCGGGGGCAAAGGCAGGTATTTT	CASSESGGKGRYF
TRBV29-1	TRBJ2-7	.	.	TGCAGCGTTGAGGGAGAATGGGTCGGCGCGGCCCGGGAGCAGTACTTC	CSVEGEWVGAAREQYF
TRBV2	TRBJ1-5	.	few	TGTGCCAGCAGTTTGGAGAGGGGTGGGAATCAGCCCCAGCATTTT	CASSLERGGNQPQHF
TRBV6-5	TRBJ1-1	.	.	TGTGCCAGCAGTTACTCGGCGGCTTACACTGAAGCTTTCTTT	CASSYSAAYTEAFF
TRBV28	TRBJ2-3	.	.	TGTGCCAGCATCATCGGCGGGGTGCCCCAGTATTTT	CASIIGGVPQYF
TRBV7-2	TRBJ2-5	.	few	TGTGCCAGCAGCTTAGCGGTAAACTCGGAGACCCAGTACTTC	CASSLAVNSETQYF
TRBV5-1	TRBJ2-3	TRBD2	.	TGCGCCAGCAGCTTCCCTAGCGGGGGGGCGAGCGCAGATACGCAGTATTTT	CASSFPSGGASADTQYF
TRBV2	TRBJ2-1	TRBD2	many	TGTGCCAGCAGTGAATTGGTACTAGCGGGGGAGCAGTTCTTC	CASSELVLAGEQFF
TRBV15	TRBJ2-5	TRBD1	once	TGTGCCACCAGCGGAGGCTCCAGGGGGCAGGCCCAGTACTTC	CATSGGSRGQAQYF
TRBV20-1	TRBJ1-1	TRBD1	few	TGCAGTGCTAGGAAGGAGGGGGCGGGCACTGAAGCTTTCTTT	CSARKEGAGTEAFF
TRBV11-2	TRBJ2-1	.	many	TGTGCCAGCAGAGATGGGAGTGAGCAGTTCTTC	CASRDGSEQFF
TRBV25-1	TRBJ2-5	TRBD1	.	TGTGCCAGCAGCGGGACAGGCCACTACGGGCAGTACTTC	CASSGTGHYGQYF
TRBV7-2	TRBJ2-7	TRBD1	.	TGTGCCAGCAGTTCGCAGGGCCGGGACAGTGCCTACGAGCAGTACTTC	CASSSQGRDSAYEQYF
TRBV6-1	TRBJ2-5	.	.	TGTGCCAGCAGAGAAGAGAAGCAAGAGACCCAGTACTTC	CASREEKQETQYF
TRBV7-2	TRBJ2-7	.	many	TGTGCCAGCAGCAAGGCCGGCAGAGCAGTTGAGCAGTACTTC	CASSKAGRAVEQYF
TRBV12-3/TRBV12-4	TRBJ1-4	.	few	TGTGCCAGCAGCCGCCAGGGACAAAGTAGGATTGATAATGAAAAACTGTTTTTT	CASSRQGQSRIDNEKLFF
TRBV9	TRBJ2-3	.	.	TGTGCCAGCAGCGCACTAGAGTCAGATACGCAGTATTTT	CASSALESDTQYF
TRBV27	TRBJ2-3	TRBD2	.	TGTGCCAGCAGCCCTCAGCGGGAATTTTCAGATACGCAGTATTTT	CASSPQREFSDTQYF
TRBV5-6	TRBJ2-5	.	.	TGTGCCAGCAGCTTACTCTCCCGACTATTGGACGAGAAGTACTTC	CASSLLSRLLDEKYF
TRBV29-1	TRBJ2-1	TRBD1	many	TGCAGCGTTGGGGGACAGGGGGGCAATGAGCAGTTCTTC	CSVGGQGGNEQFF